These 7 T cell receptor beta chains were sequenced from one sample in a study of blood T cell repertoires in COVID-19. The repertoire was sequenced with immunoSEQ multiplex PCR; TCRdb's copy has only in-frame clones and lacks some. The data show around 70,000 clones, with around 88% seen just once and more than 1.5% held by the top ten. The sequenced sample was peripheral blood. Receptors were obtained from a woman aged 80 or over with active or convalescent COVID-19.

The chain combines TRBV2 with TRBJ2-1, with a possible D match to TRBD2 (5 bases). The CDR3 has 17 amino acids. From germline, CDR1 is SNHLY and CDR2 FYNNEI. Trimming stripped 8 bases from V and 0 bases from J, with 20 bases between. CDR3 protein: CASCISELIFSYNEQFF. The CDR3 DNA reads TGTGCCAGCTGTATTAGCGAACTAATCTTCTCCTACAATGAGCAGTTCTTC.

V usage is TRBV7-3 and J usage is TRBJ1-2, with D possibly being TRBD1 (6 bases). V lost 1 base and J lost 3, with 9 bases in between. Germline V gene lookup returns CDR1 SGHTA and CDR2 FQGTGA. The CDR3 length is 14 residues. CDR3 DNA sequence: TGTGCCAGCAGCTTAAGTCGGACAGACTATGGCTACACCTTC. Translation gives CASSLSRTDYGYTF.

This clone was counted a single time. V usage is TRBV7-2 and J usage is TRBJ2-7; TRBD2 aligns across 14 bases. This CDR3 is built from 17 residues. V shed 3 bases and J 2 bases; nucleotides not matched to a gene: 6. CDR1 SGHTA and CDR2 FQGNSA come from the germline V gene. The CDR3 is CASSFRTSGRTTYEQYF. The CDR3 bases are TGTGCCAGCAGCTTTCGGACTAGCGGGAGGACAACCTACGAGCAGTACTTC.

This chain joins TRBV7-6 and TRBJ2-3, with D unclear. V was trimmed by 1 base and J by 6 bases, leaving 8 bases between them. CDR3 length: 13 residues. CDR1 is SGHVS, CDR2 FNYEAQ, per germline. The CDR3 bases are TGTGCCAGCAGCTTAGGGGCATTGGATACGCAGTATTTT. It encodes CASSLGALDTQYF.

The J gene is TRBJ1-5, the V gene TRBV18; 7 bases line up with TRBD1. The V and J ends lost 5 bases and 6 bases, in that order; junction bases with no gene match: 4. The CDR3 is 13 amino acids. Germline V gene lookup returns CDR1 KGHSH and CDR2 LQKENI. The CDR3 DNA sequence: TGTGCCAGCTCAGCAGACAGGGTTCAGCCCCAGCATTTT. Its protein is CASSADRVQPQHF.

The CDR3 DNA follows: TGCGCCAGCAGCCAAGTTGGAGGGACTGGAAACACCATATATTTT. Amino acid sequence: CASSQVGGTGNTIYF. This sequence joins TRBV4-3 and TRBJ1-3; D uncertain. Trimming took 1 base from V and 2 from J, leaving 9 bases between them. Looked up from germline, CDR1 is LGHNA and CDR2 is YSLEER. The CDR3 covers 15 residues.

The chain has TRBV19 and TRBJ2-5; possible D gene TRBD2, 6 bases. The V end lost 0 bases, the J end lost 3 bases, and 14 bases lay between the germline ends. CDR3 length equals 16 residues. CDR1 is LNHDA, CDR2 SQIVND, per germline (reference sequence). The CDR3 coding sequence is TGTGCCAGTAGTATAGATCTGTTAGCGGAAGAAGAGACCCAGTACTTC. Translating it yields CASSIDLLAEEETQYF.